The clone carrying this TCR beta chain was seen only once. Its antigen remains unknown. A read error may account for a junction end that differs from germline. The roughly 19-32 mg bulk tissue piece was not sorted before simultaneous RNA and DNA extraction. Tumor samples each held over 80% viable tumor cells. A primer in the constant region served to generate TCR beta cDNA from approximately 450 ng of total RNA. It was through three nested multiplex PCR rounds of slightly modified ARM-PCR that TCR beta libraries arose. PCR rounds one and two used TRBV1-TRBV30 forward primers with a C-beta reverse primer for 10 cycles each. TCRdb used MiXCR to reprocess the multiplex PCR reads, holding one entry per CDR3 protein. The sample lists 150,000 to 200,000 distinct CDR3 sequences, around four fifths occurring once. This CDR3 comprises 16 residues. Germline CDR1 MGHRA, CDR2 YSYEKL. This record belongs to a study of tumor-infiltrating lymphocytes in primary liver carcinoma. Study-level results: Against blood, tumors held a significantly higher top-250-clone fraction (p = 0.039). Tumor region pairs showed greater overlap than either tumor-adjacent or tumor-blood pairs did.

The sequenced sample was tumor tissue from primary liver carcinoma. V gene TRBV4-1 combines with J gene TRBJ2-1; TRBD1 agrees at 9 bases. The receptor comes from a man aged 40-49 years with primary liver carcinoma and hepatitis B virus infection. The CDR3 here is CASSHAAGQGNNEQLF. The CDR3 bases are TGTGCCAGCAGCCACGCCGCGGGACAGGGAAACAATGAGCAGTTATTC.